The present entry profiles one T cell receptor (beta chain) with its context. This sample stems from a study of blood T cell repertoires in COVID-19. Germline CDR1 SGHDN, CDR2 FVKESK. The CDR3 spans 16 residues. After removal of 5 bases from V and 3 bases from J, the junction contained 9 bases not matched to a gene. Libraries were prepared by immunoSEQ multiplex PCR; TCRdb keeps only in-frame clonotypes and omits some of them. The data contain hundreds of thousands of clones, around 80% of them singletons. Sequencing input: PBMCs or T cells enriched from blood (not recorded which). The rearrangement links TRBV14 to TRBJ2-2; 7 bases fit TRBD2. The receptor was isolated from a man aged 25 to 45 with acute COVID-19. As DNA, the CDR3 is TGTGCCAGCAGCGGTAATAGCGGGTTCTACACCGGGGAGCTGTTTTTT. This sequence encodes CASSGNSGFYTGELFF.